A selection of T cell receptor beta chains follows, all from one sample in a study of blood T cell repertoires in COVID-19. The repertoire was sequenced with immunoSEQ multiplex PCR; TCRdb's copy has only in-frame clones and lacks some. Of over 400,000 clones in the sample, approximately 83% are singletons; the top ten hold under 4%. Sequenced material: peripheral blood. The receptors come from a human donor in a cohort sampled during active COVID-19. Each CDR3 is given with its conserved first and last residue. D genes are given only for firm matches. Clone sizes are given selectively: once, few, many, or a class where the clone is expanded.

V gene	clone size	J gene	CDR3 length	D gene	CDR3 DNA	CDR3 protein
TRBV2	NA	TRBJ2-5	14	TRBD1	TGTGCCAGCAGTGTGGACAGGGCCCAAGAGACCCAGTACTTC	CASSVDRAQETQYF
TRBV19	NA	TRBJ2-3	16	TRBD2	TGTGCCAGTAGTGATGGCGGGAGGGGTAGCACAGATACGCAGTATTTT	CASSDGGRGSTDTQYF
TRBV4-2	NA	TRBJ2-3	17	TRBD2	TGTGCCAGCAGCCAAGATCGAGCTAGCGGGAGCACAGATACGCAGTATTTT	CASSQDRASGSTDTQYF
TRBV19	few	TRBJ1-5	14	NA	TGTGCCAGTAGTAGGGCAGGCTACAATCAGCCCCAGCATTTT	CASSRAGYNQPQHF
TRBV9	NA	TRBJ1-3	15	NA	TGTGCCAGCAGCGTAGACGAGGGAGTAGGAAACACCATATATTTT	CASSVDEGVGNTIYF
TRBV30	NA	TRBJ1-2	12	NA	TGTGCCTGGACCCCGGACAGTTATGGCTACACCTTC	CAWTPDSYGYTF
TRBV11-3	NA	TRBJ1-3	16	NA	TGTGCCAGCAGCTTAGGCCCGGTGGGAGCTGGAAACACCATATATTTT	CASSLGPVGAGNTIYF
TRBV6-5	NA	TRBJ2-7	15	NA	TGTGCCAGCAGTTATATGCCTCCTAAGGGGTACGAGCAGTACTTC	CASSYMPPKGYEQYF
TRBV30	NA	TRBJ2-1	11	NA	TGTGCCTGGGACAGTTACAATGAGCAGTTCTTC	CAWDSYNEQFF
TRBV6-1	NA	TRBJ2-5	16	TRBD2	TGTGCCAGCAGTGAAGCCCTTACTAGCGGCCAAGAGACCCAGTACTTC	CASSEALTSGQETQYF